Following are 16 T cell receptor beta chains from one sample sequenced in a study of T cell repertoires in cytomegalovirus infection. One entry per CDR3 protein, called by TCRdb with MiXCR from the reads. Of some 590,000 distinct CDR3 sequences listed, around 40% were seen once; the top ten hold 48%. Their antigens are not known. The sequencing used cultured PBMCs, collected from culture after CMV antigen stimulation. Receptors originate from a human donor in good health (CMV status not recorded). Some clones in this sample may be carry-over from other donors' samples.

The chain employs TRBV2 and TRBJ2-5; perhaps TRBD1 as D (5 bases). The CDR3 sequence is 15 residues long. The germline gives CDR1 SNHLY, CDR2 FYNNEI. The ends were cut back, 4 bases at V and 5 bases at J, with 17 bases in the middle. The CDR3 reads CASSALLGGAETQYF. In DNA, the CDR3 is TGTGCCAGCAGTGCTCTCTTGGGTGGGGCTGAGACCCAGTACTTC.

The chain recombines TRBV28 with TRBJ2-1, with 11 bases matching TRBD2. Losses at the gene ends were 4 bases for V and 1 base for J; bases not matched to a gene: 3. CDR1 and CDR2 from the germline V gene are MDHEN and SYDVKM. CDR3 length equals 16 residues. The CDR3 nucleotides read TGTGCCAGCAGTTCTATAGCGGGGGGGTCCTACAATGAGCAGTTCTTC. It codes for CASSSIAGGSYNEQFF.

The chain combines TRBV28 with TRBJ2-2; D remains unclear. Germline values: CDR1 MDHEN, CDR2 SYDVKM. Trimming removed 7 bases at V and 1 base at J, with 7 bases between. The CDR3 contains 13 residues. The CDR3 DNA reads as TGTGCCAGCATGCAGAAGAACACCGGGGAGCTGTTTTTT. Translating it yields CASMQKNTGELFF.

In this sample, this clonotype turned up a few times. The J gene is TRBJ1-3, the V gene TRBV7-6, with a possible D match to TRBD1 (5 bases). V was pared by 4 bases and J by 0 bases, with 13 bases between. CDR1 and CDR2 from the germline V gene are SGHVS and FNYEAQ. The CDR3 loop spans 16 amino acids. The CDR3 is CASSSPGRDSGNTIYF. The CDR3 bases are TGTGCCAGCAGCTCGCCGGGGCGCGACTCTGGAAACACCATATATTTT.

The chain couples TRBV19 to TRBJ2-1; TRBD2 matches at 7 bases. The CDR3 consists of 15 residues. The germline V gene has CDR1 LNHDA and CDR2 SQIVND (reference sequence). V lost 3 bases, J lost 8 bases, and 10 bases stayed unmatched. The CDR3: CASSMSSGDSYEQFF. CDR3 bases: TGTGCCAGTAGTATGTCCAGCGGGGATAGCTATGAGCAGTTCTTC.

CDR3 DNA sequence: TGTGCCAGCAGCAGCACAGGGCTCAAGCAGCCCCAGCATTTT. Encoded protein: CASSSTGLKQPQHF. The chain employs TRBV27 and TRBJ1-5; tentatively, D is TRBD1 (6 bases). The V and J ends lost 6 bases and 7 bases respectively, with 16 bases between them. CDR1 and CDR2 (germline): MNHEY, SMNVEV (reference sequence). The CDR3 is 14 residues long.

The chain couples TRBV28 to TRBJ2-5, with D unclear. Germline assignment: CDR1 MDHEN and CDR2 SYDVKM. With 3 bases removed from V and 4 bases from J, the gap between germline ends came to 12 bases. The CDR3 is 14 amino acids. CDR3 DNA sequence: TGTGCCAGCAGTTTGTTTCAAGGTTTAGAGACCCAGTACTTC. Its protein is CASSLFQGLETQYF.

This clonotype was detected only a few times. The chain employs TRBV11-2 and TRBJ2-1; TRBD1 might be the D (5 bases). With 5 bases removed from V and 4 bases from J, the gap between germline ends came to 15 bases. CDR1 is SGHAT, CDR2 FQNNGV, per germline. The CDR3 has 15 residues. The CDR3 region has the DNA TGTGCCAGCAGCCAAGGGGCCTCCCGATACAATGAGCAGTTCTTC. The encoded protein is CASSQGASRYNEQFF.

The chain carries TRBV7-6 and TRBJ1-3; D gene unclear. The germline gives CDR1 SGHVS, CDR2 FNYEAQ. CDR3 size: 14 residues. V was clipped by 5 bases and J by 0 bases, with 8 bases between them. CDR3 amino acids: CASSNLPSGNTIYF. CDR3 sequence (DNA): TGTGCCAGCAGCAACCTGCCCTCTGGAAACACCATATATTTT.

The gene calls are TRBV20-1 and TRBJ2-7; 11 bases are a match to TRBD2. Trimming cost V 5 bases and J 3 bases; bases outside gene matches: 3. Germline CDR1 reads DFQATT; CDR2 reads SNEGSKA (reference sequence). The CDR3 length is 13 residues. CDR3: CSAGTSGYYEQYF. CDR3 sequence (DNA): TGCAGTGCTGGGACTAGCGGTTACTACGAGCAGTACTTC.

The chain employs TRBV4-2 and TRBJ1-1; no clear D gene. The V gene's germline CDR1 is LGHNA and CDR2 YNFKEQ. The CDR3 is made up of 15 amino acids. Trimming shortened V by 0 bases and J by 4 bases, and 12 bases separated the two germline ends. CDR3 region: CASSQERHGRTEAFF. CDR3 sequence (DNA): TGTGCCAGCAGCCAAGAACGACACGGGCGCACTGAAGCTTTCTTT.

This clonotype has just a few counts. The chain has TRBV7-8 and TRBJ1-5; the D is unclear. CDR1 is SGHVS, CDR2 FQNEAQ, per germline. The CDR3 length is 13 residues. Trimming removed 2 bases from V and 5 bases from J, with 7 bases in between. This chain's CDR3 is CASSLMRYQPQHF. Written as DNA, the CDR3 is TGTGCCAGCAGCTTAATGAGATATCAGCCCCAGCATTTT.

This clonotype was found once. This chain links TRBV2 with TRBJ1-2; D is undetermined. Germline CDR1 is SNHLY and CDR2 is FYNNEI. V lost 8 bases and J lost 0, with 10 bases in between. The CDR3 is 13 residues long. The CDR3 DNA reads TGTGCCAGCTTTCGTTTTCCTAACTATGGCTACACCTTC. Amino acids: CASFRFPNYGYTF.

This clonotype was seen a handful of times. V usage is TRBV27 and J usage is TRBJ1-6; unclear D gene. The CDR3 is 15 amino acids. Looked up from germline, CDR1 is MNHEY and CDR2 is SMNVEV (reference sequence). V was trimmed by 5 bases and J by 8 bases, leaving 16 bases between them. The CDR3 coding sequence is TGTGCCAGCAGTCTGAGTTGGACGGGCGATTCACCCCTCCACTTT. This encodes CASSLSWTGDSPLHF.

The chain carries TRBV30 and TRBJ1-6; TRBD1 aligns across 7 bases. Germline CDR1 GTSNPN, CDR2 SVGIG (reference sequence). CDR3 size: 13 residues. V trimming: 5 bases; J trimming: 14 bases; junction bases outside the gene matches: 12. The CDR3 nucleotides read TGTGCCTGGCGACAGGGTACCCCCTCCACCCTCCACTTT. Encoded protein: CAWRQGTPSTLHF.

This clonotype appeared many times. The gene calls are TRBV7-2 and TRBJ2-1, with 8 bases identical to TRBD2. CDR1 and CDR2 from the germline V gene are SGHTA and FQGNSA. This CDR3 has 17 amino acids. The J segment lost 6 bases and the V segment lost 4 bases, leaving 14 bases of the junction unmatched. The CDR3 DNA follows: TGTGCCAGCAGCTCTTTTGGTACTAGCGGAGATTTCAATGAGCAGTTCTTC. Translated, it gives CASSSFGTSGDFNEQFF.